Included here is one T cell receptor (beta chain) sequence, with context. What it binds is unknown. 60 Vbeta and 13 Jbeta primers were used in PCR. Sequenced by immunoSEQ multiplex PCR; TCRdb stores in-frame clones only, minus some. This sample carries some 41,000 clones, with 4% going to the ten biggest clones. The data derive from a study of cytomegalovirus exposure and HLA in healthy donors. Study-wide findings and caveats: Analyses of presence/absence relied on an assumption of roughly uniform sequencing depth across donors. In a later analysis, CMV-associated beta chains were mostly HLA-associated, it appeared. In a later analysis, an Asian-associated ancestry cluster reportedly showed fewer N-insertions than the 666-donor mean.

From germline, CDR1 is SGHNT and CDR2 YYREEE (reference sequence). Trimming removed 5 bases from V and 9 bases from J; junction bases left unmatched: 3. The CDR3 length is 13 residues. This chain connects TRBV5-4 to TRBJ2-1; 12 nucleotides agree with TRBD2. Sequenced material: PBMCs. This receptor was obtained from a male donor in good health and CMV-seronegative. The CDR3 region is CASRPGLAGEQFF. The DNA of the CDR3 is TGTGCCAGCAGACCGGGACTAGCGGGTGAGCAGTTCTTC.